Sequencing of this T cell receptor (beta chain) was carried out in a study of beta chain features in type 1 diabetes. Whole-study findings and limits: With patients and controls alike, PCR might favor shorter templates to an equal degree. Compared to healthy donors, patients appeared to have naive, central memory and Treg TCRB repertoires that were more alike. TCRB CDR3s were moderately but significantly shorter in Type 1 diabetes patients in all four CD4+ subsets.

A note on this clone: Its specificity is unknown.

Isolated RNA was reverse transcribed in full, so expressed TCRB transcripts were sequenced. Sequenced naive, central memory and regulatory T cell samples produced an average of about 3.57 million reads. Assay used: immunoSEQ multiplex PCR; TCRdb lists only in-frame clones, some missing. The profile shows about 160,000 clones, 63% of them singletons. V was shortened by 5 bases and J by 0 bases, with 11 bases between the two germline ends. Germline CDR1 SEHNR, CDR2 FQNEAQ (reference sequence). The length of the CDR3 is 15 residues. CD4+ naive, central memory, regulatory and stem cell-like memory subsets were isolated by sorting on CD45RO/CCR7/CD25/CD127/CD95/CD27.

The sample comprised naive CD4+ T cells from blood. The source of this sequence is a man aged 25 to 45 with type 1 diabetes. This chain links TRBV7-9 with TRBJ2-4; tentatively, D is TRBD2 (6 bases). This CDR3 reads CASSRPGVAKNIQYF. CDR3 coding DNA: TGTGCCAGCAGCCGACCGGGGGTAGCCAAAAACATTCAGTACTTC.